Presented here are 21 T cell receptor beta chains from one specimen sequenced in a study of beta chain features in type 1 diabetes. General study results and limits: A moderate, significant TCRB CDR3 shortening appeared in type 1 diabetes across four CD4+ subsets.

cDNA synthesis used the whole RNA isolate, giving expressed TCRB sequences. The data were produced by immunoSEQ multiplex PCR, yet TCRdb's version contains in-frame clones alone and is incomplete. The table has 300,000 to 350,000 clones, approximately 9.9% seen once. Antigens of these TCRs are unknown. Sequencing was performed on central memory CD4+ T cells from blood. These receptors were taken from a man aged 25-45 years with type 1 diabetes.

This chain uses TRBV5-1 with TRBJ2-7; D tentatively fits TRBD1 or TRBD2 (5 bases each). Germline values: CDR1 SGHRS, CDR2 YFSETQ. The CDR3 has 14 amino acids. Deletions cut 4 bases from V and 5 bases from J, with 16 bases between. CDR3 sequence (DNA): TGCGCCAGCAGCCCCGGGACCCTCCCCCACGAGCAGTACTTC. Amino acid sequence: CASSPGTLPHEQYF.

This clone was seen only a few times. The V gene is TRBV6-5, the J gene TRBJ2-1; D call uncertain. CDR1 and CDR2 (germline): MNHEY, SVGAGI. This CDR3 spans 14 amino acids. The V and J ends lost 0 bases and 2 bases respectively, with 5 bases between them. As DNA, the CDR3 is TGTGCCAGCAGTTACTCGATTACCTACAATGAGCAGTTCTTC. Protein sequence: CASSYSITYNEQFF.

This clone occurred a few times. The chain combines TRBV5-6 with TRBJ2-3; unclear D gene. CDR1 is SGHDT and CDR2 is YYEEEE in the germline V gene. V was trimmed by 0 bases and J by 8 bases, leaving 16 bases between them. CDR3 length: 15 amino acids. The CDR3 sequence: CASSLGWVSGATQYF. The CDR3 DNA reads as TGTGCCAGCAGCTTGGGCTGGGTAAGTGGAGCTACGCAGTATTTT.

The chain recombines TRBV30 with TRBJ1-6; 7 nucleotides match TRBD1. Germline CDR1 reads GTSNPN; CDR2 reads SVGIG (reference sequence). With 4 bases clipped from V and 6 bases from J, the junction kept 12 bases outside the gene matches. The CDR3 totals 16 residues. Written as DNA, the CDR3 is TGTGCCTGGACCCCTCCCTGGACAGGCGGTAATTCACCCCTCCACTTT. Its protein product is CAWTPPWTGGNSPLHF.

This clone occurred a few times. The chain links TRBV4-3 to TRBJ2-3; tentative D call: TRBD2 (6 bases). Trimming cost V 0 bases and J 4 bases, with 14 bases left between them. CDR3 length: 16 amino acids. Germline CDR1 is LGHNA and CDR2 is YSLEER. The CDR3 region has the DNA TGCGCCAGCAGCCAAGATCCAGCTAGCGCCCCAGATACGCAGTATTTT. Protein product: CASSQDPASAPDTQYF.

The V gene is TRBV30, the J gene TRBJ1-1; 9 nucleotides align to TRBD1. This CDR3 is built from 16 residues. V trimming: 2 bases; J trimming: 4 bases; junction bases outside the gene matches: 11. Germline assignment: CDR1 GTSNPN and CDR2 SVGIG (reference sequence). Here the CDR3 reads CAWSPGQGLVGTEAFF. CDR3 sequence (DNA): TGTGCCTGGAGTCCGGGACAGGGATTAGTGGGCACTGAAGCTTTCTTT.

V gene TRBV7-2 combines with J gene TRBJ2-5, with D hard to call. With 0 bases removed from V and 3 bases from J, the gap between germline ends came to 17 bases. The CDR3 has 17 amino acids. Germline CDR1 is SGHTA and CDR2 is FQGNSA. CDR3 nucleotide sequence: TGTGCCAGCAGCTTAGCCGGACGGGCCGCCTGGGAAGAGACCCAGTACTTC. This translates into CASSLAGRAAWEETQYF.

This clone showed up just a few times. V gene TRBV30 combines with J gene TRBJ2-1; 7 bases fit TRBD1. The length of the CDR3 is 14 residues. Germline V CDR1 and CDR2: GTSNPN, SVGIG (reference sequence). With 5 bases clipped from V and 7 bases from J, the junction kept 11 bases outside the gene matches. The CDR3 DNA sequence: TGTGCCTGGCAGGTGAGGGGGCGGTGGAATGAGCAGTTCTTC. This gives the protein CAWQVRGRWNEQFF.

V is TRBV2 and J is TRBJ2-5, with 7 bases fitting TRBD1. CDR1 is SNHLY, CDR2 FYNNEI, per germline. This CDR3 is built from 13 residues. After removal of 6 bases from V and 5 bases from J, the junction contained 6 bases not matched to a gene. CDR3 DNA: TGTGCCAGCAGCCCTACAGGGGTTGAGACCCAGTACTTC. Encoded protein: CASSPTGVETQYF.

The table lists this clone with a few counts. CDR3 protein: CASSGAEGAYEKLFF. The CDR3 DNA reads as TGTGCCAGCAGTGGGGCTGAGGGGGCGTATGAAAAACTGTTTTTT. This chain connects TRBV2 to TRBJ1-4; 7 bases map to TRBD1. Germline-derived CDR1 and CDR2 are SNHLY and FYNNEI. This CDR3 contains 15 residues. V shed 4 bases and J 6 bases; nucleotides not matched to a gene: 8. Full variable domain (outside the CDR3, taken from reference TRBV2 and TRBJ1-4): EPEVTQTPSHQVTQMGQEVILRCVPISNHLYFYWYRQILGQKVEFLVSFYNNEISEKSEIFDDQFSVERPDGSNFTLKIRSTKLEDSAMYFCASSGAEGAYEKLFFGSGTQLSVL.

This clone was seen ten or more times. CDR3 sequence reads: CASSLRGSTEAFF. Here the CDR3 DNA reads TGTGCCAGCAGTTTACGGGGTAGCACTGAAGCTTTCTTT. J is TRBJ1-1 and V is TRBV27; the D is unclear. Germline CDR1 is MNHEY and CDR2 is SMNVEV (reference sequence). This CDR3 comprises 13 residues. V lost 2 bases and J lost 4, with 8 bases in between.

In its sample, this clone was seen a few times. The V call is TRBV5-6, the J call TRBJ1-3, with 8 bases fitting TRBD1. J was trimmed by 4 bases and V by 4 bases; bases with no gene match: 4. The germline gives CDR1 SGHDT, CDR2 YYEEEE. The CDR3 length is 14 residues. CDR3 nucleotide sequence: TGTGCCAGCAGCCCGGGGACAGGAGGAAACACCATATATTTT. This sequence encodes CASSPGTGGNTIYF.

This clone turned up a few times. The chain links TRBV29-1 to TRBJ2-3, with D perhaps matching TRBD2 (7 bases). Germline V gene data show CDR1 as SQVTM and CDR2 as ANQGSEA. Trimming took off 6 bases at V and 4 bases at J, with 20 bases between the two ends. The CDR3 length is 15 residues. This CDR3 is CSVARTGGGADTQYF. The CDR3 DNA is TGCAGCGTAGCCAGAACGGGGGGCGGCGCAGATACGCAGTATTTT.

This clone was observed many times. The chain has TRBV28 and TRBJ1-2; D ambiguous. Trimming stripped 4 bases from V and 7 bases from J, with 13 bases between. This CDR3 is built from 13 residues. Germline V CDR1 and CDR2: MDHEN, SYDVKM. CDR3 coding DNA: TGTGCCAGCAGTTGGGAGTTGGACCGTGGCTACACCTTC. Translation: CASSWELDRGYTF.

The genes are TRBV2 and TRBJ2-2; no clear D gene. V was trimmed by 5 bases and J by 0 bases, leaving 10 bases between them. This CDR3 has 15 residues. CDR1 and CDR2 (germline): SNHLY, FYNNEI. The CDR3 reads CASSPQASNTGELFF. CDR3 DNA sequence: TGTGCCAGCAGTCCTCAGGCTTCGAACACCGGGGAGCTGTTTTTT.

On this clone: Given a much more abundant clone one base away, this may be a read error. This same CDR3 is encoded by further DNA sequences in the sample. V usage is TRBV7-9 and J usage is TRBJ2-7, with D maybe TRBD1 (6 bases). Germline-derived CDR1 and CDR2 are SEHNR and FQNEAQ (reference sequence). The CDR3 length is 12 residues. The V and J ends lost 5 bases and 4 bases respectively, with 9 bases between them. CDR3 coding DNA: TGTGCCAGCAGCCAACAGGGTTACGAGCAGTACTTC. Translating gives CASSQQGYEQYF.

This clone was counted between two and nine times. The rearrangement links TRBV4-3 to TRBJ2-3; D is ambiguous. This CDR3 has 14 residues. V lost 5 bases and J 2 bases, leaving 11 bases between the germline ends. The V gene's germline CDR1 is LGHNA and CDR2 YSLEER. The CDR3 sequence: CASSVHLHTDTQYF. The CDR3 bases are TGCGCCAGCAGCGTCCATCTCCACACAGATACGCAGTATTTT.

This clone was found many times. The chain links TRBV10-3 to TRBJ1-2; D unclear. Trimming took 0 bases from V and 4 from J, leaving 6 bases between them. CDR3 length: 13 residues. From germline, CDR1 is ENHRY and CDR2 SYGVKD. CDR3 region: CAISESLSYGYTF. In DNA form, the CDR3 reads TGTGCCATCAGTGAGTCACTGAGCTATGGCTACACCTTC.

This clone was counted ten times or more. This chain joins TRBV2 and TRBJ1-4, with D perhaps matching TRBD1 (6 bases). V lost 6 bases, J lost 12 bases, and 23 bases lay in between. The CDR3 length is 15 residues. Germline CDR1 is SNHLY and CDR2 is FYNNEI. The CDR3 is CASSRPRGAAGELFF. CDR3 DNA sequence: TGTGCCAGCAGCCGCCCGCGGGGGGCTGCCGGAGAACTGTTTTTT.

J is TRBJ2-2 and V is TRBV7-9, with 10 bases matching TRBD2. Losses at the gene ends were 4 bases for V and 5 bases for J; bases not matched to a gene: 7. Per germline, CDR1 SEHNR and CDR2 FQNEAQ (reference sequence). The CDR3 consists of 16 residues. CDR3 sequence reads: CASSSRTSGDTGELFF. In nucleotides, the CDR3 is TGTGCCAGCAGCTCGAGGACTAGCGGCGATACCGGGGAGCTGTTTTTT.

CDR3 amino acids: CASSGRTNGYTF. CDR3 DNA: TGTGCCAGCAGCGGACGGACGAATGGCTACACCTTC. This chain connects TRBV6-5 to TRBJ1-2; D remains ambiguous. The V gene lost 6 bases and the J gene lost 6 bases, with 11 bases spanning the gap. The CDR3 length is 12 residues. Looked up from germline, CDR1 is MNHEY and CDR2 is SVGAGI.